This T cell receptor (beta chain) was found in a study of control samples from healthy donors and cancer patients. The sample holds a few counts of this clone. Profiled with immunoSEQ multiplex PCR; TCRdb holds only in-frame clones, not every one. The table has approximately 30,000 clones, approximately 87% seen once. This CDR3 has 16 residues. The germline V gene has CDR1 MNHEY and CDR2 SVGEGT. V dropped 2 bases and J dropped 2 bases, with 13 bases sitting between them. The sequencing sample was made of PBMCs. This chain joins TRBV6-2 or TRBV6-3 and TRBJ1-5, with D uncertain. The sequence came from a woman aged 40 to 49 with lung cancer. The CDR3 nucleotides read TGTGCCAGCAGTTACCGAGACGTGGTCGGCAATCAGCCCCAGCATTTT. Translation gives CASSYRDVVGNQPQHF.